The 9 T cell receptor beta chains reported below all come from one sample, sequenced in a study of cytomegalovirus exposure and HLA in healthy donors. Primers: 60 Vbeta forward and 13 Jbeta reverse. Only in-frame clones appear in the TCRdb table, and some are missing; sequencing was by immunoSEQ multiplex PCR. The sample contains roughly 100,000 clones, 75% of which appear only once. The sample consisted of PBMCs. Every receptor here comes from a man aged 35 to 55 in good health and CMV-seronegative.

This clone was recorded once. The V and J genes are TRBV29-1 and TRBJ1-1, with 9 bases that match TRBD1. V shed 0 bases, J shed 4 bases, and the junction held 9 bases outside the gene matches. CDR1 is SQVTM and CDR2 is ANQGSEA in the germline V gene. The CDR3 runs to 16 residues. The CDR3 sequence is CSVEETPGQGGTEAFF. The CDR3 region has the DNA TGCAGCGTTGAAGAGACTCCGGGACAGGGAGGCACTGAAGCTTTCTTT.

The chain joins TRBV29-1 to TRBJ2-2; D is uncertain. This CDR3 is built from 11 residues. The V gene lost 4 bases and the J gene lost 6 bases, with 6 bases spanning the gap. Germline V gene data show CDR1 as SQVTM and CDR2 as ANQGSEA. In nucleotides, the CDR3 is TGCAGCGTTGGGGCAGCCGGGGAGCTGTTTTTT. Translated: CSVGAAGELFF.

The genes are TRBV5-8 and TRBJ2-7, with 7 bases aligning to TRBD2. CDR3 length: 13 amino acids. Germline lookup yields CDR1 SGHTS and CDR2 YDEGEE. The V segment lost 2 bases and the J segment 7 bases; nucleotides outside the gene matches: 6. The DNA for the CDR3 is TGTGCCAGCAGCTTCCTGGGGGGGAGGGAGCAGTACTTC. Translated, it gives CASSFLGGREQYF.

The V gene is TRBV6-1, the J gene TRBJ2-2; 8 bases map to TRBD2. Germline CDR1 MNHNS, CDR2 SASEGT. The CDR3 extends over 15 amino acids. V dropped 7 bases and J dropped 6; count of bases not matched to a gene: 10. CDR3 nucleotides: TGTGCCAGCATCACGAGCGGGGGAGATGCCGGGGAGCTGTTTTTT. The encoded protein is CASITSGGDAGELFF.

The chain couples TRBV5-4 to TRBJ2-5; TRBD2 matches 8 bases. V gave up 3 bases and J gave up 4 bases; unmatched junction bases: 11. Germline values: CDR1 SGHNT, CDR2 YYREEE (reference sequence). This CDR3 contains 16 residues. The CDR3 region has the DNA TGTGCCAGCAGCTACACGGGACTAGTTGTTGGAGAGACCCAGTACTTC. Translation: CASSYTGLVVGETQYF.

The genes are TRBV7-9 and TRBJ2-7; weak D call: TRBD1 (6 bases). V was pared by 5 bases and J by 2 bases, with 13 bases between. Germline V lookup: CDR1 SEHNR, CDR2 FQNEAQ (reference sequence). This CDR3 is 14 amino acids long. CDR3 sequence reads: CASSGRTDPYEQYF. In DNA form, the CDR3 reads TGTGCCAGCAGCGGGCGGACAGATCCCTACGAGCAGTACTTC. The variable domain in full, with the rest retrieved from reference TRBV7-9 and TRBJ2-7, is DTGVSQNPRHKITKRGQNVTFRCDPISEHNRLYWYRQTLGQGPEFLTYFQNEAQLEKSRLLSDRFSAERPKGSFSTLEIQRTEQGDSAMYLCASSGRTDPYEQYFGPGTRLTVT.

The chain employs TRBV6-1 and TRBJ1-4, with 9 bases identical to TRBD1. Trimming removed 2 bases from V and 7 bases from J; junction bases left unmatched: 5. The CDR3 has 15 amino acids. Germline V gene lookup returns CDR1 MNHNS and CDR2 SASEGT. CDR3 amino acids: CASSETGTGSEKLFF. The CDR3 coding sequence is TGTGCCAGCAGTGAAACCGGGACAGGGAGTGAAAAACTGTTTTTT.

This chain joins TRBV29-1 and TRBJ2-3, with 9 bases lining up with TRBD2. The trim removed 6 bases at V and 0 bases at J, leaving 7 bases unmatched. This CDR3 comprises 15 residues. Germline lookup yields CDR1 SQVTM and CDR2 ANQGSEA. CDR3 region: CSVEPTSGSTDTQYF. The CDR3 DNA reads as TGCAGCGTGGAGCCGACTAGCGGAAGCACAGATACGCAGTATTTT.

The chain is built from TRBV2 and TRBJ1-1; weak D call: TRBD1 (5 bases). Per germline, CDR1 SNHLY and CDR2 FYNNEI. The CDR3 runs 14 residues. Trimming shortened V by 7 bases and J by 1 base, and 13 bases separated the two germline ends. CDR3 sequence: CASTLQGENTEAFF. In nucleotides, the CDR3 is TGTGCCAGCACCCTTCAAGGGGAGAACACTGAAGCTTTCTTT.